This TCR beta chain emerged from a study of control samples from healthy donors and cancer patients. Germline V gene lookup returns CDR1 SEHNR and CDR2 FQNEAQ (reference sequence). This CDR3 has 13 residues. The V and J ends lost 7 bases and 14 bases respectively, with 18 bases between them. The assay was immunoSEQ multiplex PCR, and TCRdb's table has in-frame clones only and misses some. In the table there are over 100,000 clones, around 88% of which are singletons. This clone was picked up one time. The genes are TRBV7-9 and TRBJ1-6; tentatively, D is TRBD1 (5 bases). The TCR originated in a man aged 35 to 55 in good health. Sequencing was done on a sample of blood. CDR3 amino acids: CASNPSGGGALHF. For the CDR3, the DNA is TGTGCCAGCAACCCCTCGGGGGGAGGAGCCCTCCACTTT.